Listed below are T cell receptor beta chains from one sample, sequenced in a study of shared clonotypes between healthy human individuals. The data were produced by immunoSEQ multiplex PCR, yet TCRdb's version contains in-frame clones alone and is incomplete. The table records about 510,000 clones, almost 97% of them present only once. Sequencing was done on a sample of naive CD4+ T cells sorted from blood. All receptors derive from a woman aged 25 to 39 in good health. CDR3s leave out the opening cysteine and the closing phenylalanine or tryptophan. Fields, in order: D gene, V gene, J gene, CDR3 protein. A D gene is named only where the DNA matches it firmly.

>TRBD2|TRBV11-2|TRBJ2-7
ASSLESSGRTYEQY
>.|TRBV7-2|TRBJ2-1
ASTFSAVMSYNEQF
>.|TRBV25-1|TRBJ2-3
ASSEYQTQY
>TRBD2|TRBV7-6|.
ASSLFQLAGHYEQY
>.|TRBV4-1|TRBJ1-1
ASSQDRNRADTEAF
>TRBD2|TRBV7-2|TRBJ2-5
ASSLAVAAGVLKETQY
>.|TRBV20-1|TRBJ1-2
SAPDSRGYT
>.|TRBV5-1|TRBJ1-1
ASRLAGVNTEAF
>.|TRBV19|TRBJ2-4
ASSRDPTVYIQY
>.|TRBV19|TRBJ1-5
ASRSTRGGNQPQH
>TRBD2|TRBV28|TRBJ2-1
ASSLHGPGGNEQF
>TRBD1|TRBV11-2|TRBJ2-1
ASSSNRGKFDNEQF
>.|TRBV5-1|TRBJ2-1
ASSRVKHPSYNEQF